This record concerns one TCR beta chain sequence. Its matching antigen is unknown. The data were obtained in a study of T cells in Graves' hyperthyroidism and ophthalmopathy. CDR3 length: 13 residues. The germline V gene has CDR1 SQVTM and CDR2 ANQGSEA. Trimming left V 0 bases short and J 2 bases short, with 7 bases between. Whole-study results and caveats: Separation of ophthalmopathy from stable hyperthyroidism was achieved by a 13 V-J model. The model anticipated ophthalmopathy a median around six months pre-onset.

TCR beta CDR3 regions were amplified from RNA transcripts. Carried out on the TCR CDR3, a first-round RT-PCR used the HTBI primer set. Each CDR3 protein gets one entry after TCRdb re-called the multiplex PCR reads with MiXCR. The data show about 500,000 distinct CDR3 sequences, with 46% seen just once and about two fifths held by the top ten. The receptor was isolated from an adult woman with Graves' disease, either hyperthyroidism or ophthalmopathy (not recorded which). Sequencing input: peripheral blood or thyroid tissue (not recorded which). The rearrangement links TRBV29-1 to TRBJ2-5, with D unclear. CDR3 amino acids: CSVEERIQETQYF. The DNA for the CDR3 is TGCAGCGTTGAAGAGCGGATTCAAGAGACCCAGTACTTC. The full variable domain, rest sourced from reference TRBV29-1 and TRBJ2-5, is SAVISQKPSRDICQRGTSLTIQCQVDSQVTMMFWYRQQPGQSLTLIATANQGSEATYESGFVIDKFPISRPNLTFSTLTVSNMSPEDSSIYLCSVEERIQETQYFGPGTRLLVL.